The next 5 T cell receptor beta chains were all read from a single sample in a study of cytomegalovirus exposure and HLA in healthy donors. The PCR employed 60 Vbeta primers together with 13 Jbeta primers. TCRdb keeps only in-frame clones here, not all; method: immunoSEQ multiplex PCR. In the table there are about 98,000 clones, more than 60% of which are singletons. Material for sequencing was PBMCs. The receptors shown here come from a man aged 60 to 69 in good health and CMV-seropositive.

This clone is a singleton in its sample. The chain combines TRBV30 with TRBJ2-3; TRBD1 is a possible D gene (6 bases). Germline CDR1 reads GTSNPN; CDR2 reads SVGIG (reference sequence). CDR3 length: 15 amino acids. V shed 0 bases and J shed 3 bases, with 13 bases lying between them. CDR3: CAWSVLTGWTDTQYF. CDR3 DNA: TGTGCCTGGAGTGTACTAACAGGGTGGACAGATACGCAGTATTTT.

This chain uses TRBV7-6 with TRBJ1-1, with D unclear. CDR3 length: 13 amino acids. Looked up from germline, CDR1 is SGHVS and CDR2 is FNYEAQ. Deletions cut 6 bases from V and 4 bases from J, with 12 bases between. CDR3 sequence: CASSTREGTEAFF. CDR3 DNA sequence: TGTGCCAGCAGTACAAGGGAGGGCACTGAAGCTTTCTTT.

This clone was recorded only once. The CDR3 loop reads CASSWGLAGELFF. The DNA of the CDR3 is TGTGCCAGCAGTTGGGGGCTCGCCGGGGAGCTGTTTTTT. This chain joins TRBV6-5 and TRBJ2-2; D may be TRBD1 (6 bases). The CDR3 spans 13 residues. From germline, CDR1 is MNHEY and CDR2 SVGAGI. The V and J ends lost 4 bases and 6 bases respectively, with 9 bases between them.

The V call is TRBV15, the J call TRBJ2-7, with D possibly being TRBD2 (6 bases). Trimming removed 5 bases at V and 6 bases at J, with 11 bases between. Germline values: CDR1 LNHNV, CDR2 YYDKDF (reference sequence). CDR3 length equals 12 residues. The CDR3 region is CATSGGGSEQYF. The CDR3 coding sequence is TGTGCCACCAGCGGGGGAGGTAGCGAGCAGTACTTC.

This clone came up once. This chain joins TRBV5-1 and TRBJ1-6; D ambiguous. CDR1 and CDR2 from the germline V gene are SGHRS and YFSETQ. V lost 5 bases to trimming and J lost 1 base, with 22 bases between them. CDR3 length: 19 residues. Here the CDR3 reads CASRLRWEAGGSYNSPLHF. CDR3 DNA sequence: TGCGCCAGCAGGCTTCGGTGGGAGGCCGGTGGGTCCTATAATTCACCCCTCCACTTT. The whole variable domain, filled in from reference TRBV5-1 and TRBJ1-6, reads KAGVTQTPRYLIKTRGQQVTLSCSPISGHRSVSWYQQTPGQGLQFLFEYFSETQRNKGNFPGRFSGRQFSNSRSEMNVSTLELGDSALYLCASRLRWEAGGSYNSPLHFGNGTRLTVT.